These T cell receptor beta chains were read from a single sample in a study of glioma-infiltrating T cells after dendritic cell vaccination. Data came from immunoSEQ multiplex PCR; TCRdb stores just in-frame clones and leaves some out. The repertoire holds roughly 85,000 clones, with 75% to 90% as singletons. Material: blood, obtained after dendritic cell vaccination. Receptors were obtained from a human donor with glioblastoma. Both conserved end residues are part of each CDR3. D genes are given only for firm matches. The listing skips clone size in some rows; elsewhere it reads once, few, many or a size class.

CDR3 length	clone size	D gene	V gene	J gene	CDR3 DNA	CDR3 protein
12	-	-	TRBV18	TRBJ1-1	TGTGCCAGCTCACCGGCTCGCAGTGAAGCTTTCTTT	CASSPARSEAFF
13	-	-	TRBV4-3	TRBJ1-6	TGCGCCAGCAGCCTTGCCGGGGGGACGCCCCTCCACTTT	CASSLAGGTPLHF
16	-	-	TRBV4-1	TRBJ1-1	TGCGCCAGCAGCCAAGATCTGAACAGTATGAACACTGAAGCTTTCTTT	CASSQDLNSMNTEAFF
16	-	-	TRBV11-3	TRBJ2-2	TGTGCCAGCAGCTTAGATCCCGGGGCGAACACCGGGGAGCTGTTTTTT	CASSLDPGANTGELFF
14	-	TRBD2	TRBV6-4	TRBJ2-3	TGTGCCAGCAGGCAGGGACTAGCTACAGATACGCAGTATTTT	CASRQGLATDTQYF
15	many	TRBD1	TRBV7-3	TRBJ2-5	TGTGCCAGCAGTGGAGGGACAGGGGTCCAAGAGACCCAGTACTTC	CASSGGTGVQETQYF
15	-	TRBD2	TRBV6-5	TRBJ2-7	TGTGCCAGCAGTCCCGGGACTAGCACCGCGTACGAGCAGTACTTC	CASSPGTSTAYEQYF
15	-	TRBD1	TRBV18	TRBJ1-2	TGTGCCAGCTCACCGGGACAGGGCCAGACCTATGGCTACACCTTC	CASSPGQGQTYGYTF
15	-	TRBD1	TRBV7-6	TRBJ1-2	TGTGCCAGCAGCGCCGGGACAGGGGAAATTTATGGCTACACCTTC	CASSAGTGEIYGYTF
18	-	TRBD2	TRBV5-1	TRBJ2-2	TGCGCCAGCAGCTTTAACCGGGCTAGCGGGCCGAACACCGGGGAGCTGTTTTTT	CASSFNRASGPNTGELFF
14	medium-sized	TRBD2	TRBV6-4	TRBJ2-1	TGTGCCAGCAGTGACGGGACTAGCGGGAATGAGCAGTTCTTC	CASSDGTSGNEQFF
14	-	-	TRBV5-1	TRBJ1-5	TGCGCCAGCAGTCCGGACGGGGTAGGACAGCCCCAGCATTTT	CASSPDGVGQPQHF
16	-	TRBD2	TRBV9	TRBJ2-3	TGTGCCAGCAGCACGAGCACGGGGGGGCCATCAGATACGCAGTATTTT	CASSTSTGGPSDTQYF
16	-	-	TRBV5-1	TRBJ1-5	TGCGCCAGCAGCTTGGAGGGGGGGCGAAGCAATCAGCCCCAGCATTTT	CASSLEGGRSNQPQHF
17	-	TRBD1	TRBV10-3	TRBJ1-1	TGTGCCATCAGGAGGACAGGGGCACAGTCTTGGAACACTGAAGCTTTCTTT	CAIRRTGAQSWNTEAFF
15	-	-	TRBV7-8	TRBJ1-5	TGTGCCAGCAGCCACCGGGACATCGGCAATCAGCCCCAGCATTTT	CASSHRDIGNQPQHF
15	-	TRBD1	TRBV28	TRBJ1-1	TGTGCCAGCAGATCCGGGACAGGGGGCCGCACTGAAGCTTTCTTT	CASRSGTGGRTEAFF
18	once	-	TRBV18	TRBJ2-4	TGTGCCAGCTCACCAGTGGCGCCGCGGTCAGGGGCCAAAAACATTCAGTACTTC	CASSPVAPRSGAKNIQYF
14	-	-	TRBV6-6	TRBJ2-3	TGTGCCAGCAGGAGAGGGATTGGGACAGATACGCAGTATTTT	CASRRGIGTDTQYF
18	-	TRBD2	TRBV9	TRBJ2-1	TGTGCCAGCAGCGTAGGGCCCGGGGGGGGGACTAGCGAGAATGAGCAGTTCTTC	CASSVGPGGGTSENEQFF
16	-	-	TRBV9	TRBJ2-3	TGTGCCAGCAGCGTAGTAAGGGGGAGTAGTTCAGATACGCAGTATTTT	CASSVVRGSSSDTQYF